Sequencing of this T cell receptor (beta chain) was carried out in a study of control samples from healthy donors and cancer patients. The assay was immunoSEQ multiplex PCR, and TCRdb's table has in-frame clones only and misses some. The data contain tens of thousands of clones, nearly 90% of them seen just once; the ten biggest clones take up roughly 5.7%. Germline CDR1 and CDR2: SGHNT and YYREEE (reference sequence). This CDR3 region has 15 residues. The V and J ends lost 1 base and 2 bases respectively, with 12 bases between them. Sequencing was done on a sample of PBMCs. The TCR was taken from a man aged 55 to 70 with colorectal cancer. The chain couples TRBV5-4 to TRBJ1-1; the D is unclear. The CDR3 sequence: CASSLSVSVNTEAFF. The CDR3 DNA reads as TGTGCCAGCAGCTTGTCCGTTAGTGTAAACACTGAAGCTTTCTTT.